This T cell receptor beta chain is from a study of blood T cell repertoires in COVID-19. Study-level background: Samples came from the United States, Italy and Spain, spanning acute and convalescent COVID-19. The cDNA or gDNA used as material had been derived from T cells, B-cell-depleted T cells, or PBMCs.

This clone was seen a few times. Trimming pared 6 bases from V and 0 bases from J, leaving 12 bases between. Germline V gene lookup returns CDR1 LGHDT and CDR2 YNNKEL (reference sequence). This CDR3 is 15 amino acids long. Per the original data handling: Nucleated cell number was recorded as an estimate derived from reference gene primer amplification. The assay was immunoSEQ multiplex PCR, and TCRdb's table has in-frame clones only and misses some. V and J calls and clone size come straight from that table; D and trimming were deduced from the DNA. Of 93,000 or so clones in the sample, roughly 90% were seen once.

The clonotype comes from a woman older than 75 in a cohort sampled during active COVID-19. This sequence joins TRBV3-1 (or the pseudogene TRBV3-2) and TRBJ1-3; D perhaps matches TRBD1 (6 bases). The material sequenced was peripheral blood. CDR3 loop: CASSLTGSSGNTIYF. The CDR3 DNA follows: TGTGCCAGCAGTCTAACAGGGAGCTCTGGAAACACCATATATTTT.